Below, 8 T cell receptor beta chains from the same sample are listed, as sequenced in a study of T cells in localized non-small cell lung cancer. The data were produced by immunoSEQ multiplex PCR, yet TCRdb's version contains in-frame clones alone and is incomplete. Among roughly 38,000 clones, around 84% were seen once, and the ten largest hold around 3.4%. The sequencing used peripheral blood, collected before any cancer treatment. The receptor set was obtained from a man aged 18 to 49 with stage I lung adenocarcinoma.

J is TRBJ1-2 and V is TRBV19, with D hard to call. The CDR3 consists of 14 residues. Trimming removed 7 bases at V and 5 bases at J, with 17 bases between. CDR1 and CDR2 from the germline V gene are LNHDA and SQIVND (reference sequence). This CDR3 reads CASTPTRGEYGYTF. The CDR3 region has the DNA TGTGCCAGTACTCCTACACGAGGCGAGTATGGCTACACCTTC.

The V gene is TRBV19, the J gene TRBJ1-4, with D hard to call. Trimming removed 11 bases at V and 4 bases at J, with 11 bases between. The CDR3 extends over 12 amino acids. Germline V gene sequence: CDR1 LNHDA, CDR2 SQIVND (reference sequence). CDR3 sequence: CAGKGSNEKLFF. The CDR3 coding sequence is TGTGCCGGAAAGGGAAGTAATGAAAAACTGTTTTTT.

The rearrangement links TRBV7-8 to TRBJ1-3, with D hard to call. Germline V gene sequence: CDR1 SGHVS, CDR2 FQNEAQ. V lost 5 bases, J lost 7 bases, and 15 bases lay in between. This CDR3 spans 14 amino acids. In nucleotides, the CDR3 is TGTGCCAGCAGCCCGCGATTGGGCCCTAACACCATATATTTT. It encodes CASSPRLGPNTIYF.

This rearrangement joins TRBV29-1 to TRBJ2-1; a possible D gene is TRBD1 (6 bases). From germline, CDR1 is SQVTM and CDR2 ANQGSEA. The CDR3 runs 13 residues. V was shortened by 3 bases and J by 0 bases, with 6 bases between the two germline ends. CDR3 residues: CSVEDSSYNEQFF. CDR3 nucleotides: TGCAGCGTTGAGGACAGCTCCTACAATGAGCAGTTCTTC.

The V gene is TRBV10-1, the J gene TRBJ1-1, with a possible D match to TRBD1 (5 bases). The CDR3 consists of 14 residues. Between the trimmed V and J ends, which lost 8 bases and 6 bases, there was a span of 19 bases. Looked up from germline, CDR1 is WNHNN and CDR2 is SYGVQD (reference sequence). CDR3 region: CASGGTQGRPEAFF. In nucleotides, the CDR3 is TGCGCCAGCGGGGGGACGCAGGGTCGGCCTGAAGCTTTCTTT.

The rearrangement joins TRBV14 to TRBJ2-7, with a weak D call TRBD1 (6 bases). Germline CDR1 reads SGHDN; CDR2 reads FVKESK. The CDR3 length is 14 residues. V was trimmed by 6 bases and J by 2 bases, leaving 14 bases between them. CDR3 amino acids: CASRDSGGTYEQYF. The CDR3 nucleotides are TGTGCCAGCAGAGATAGTGGGGGCACCTACGAGCAGTACTTC.

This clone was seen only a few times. The CDR3 DNA reads as TGTGCCTGGCAACAGGCTAATAATTCACCCCTCCACTTT. Translation: CAWQQANNSPLHF. The chain combines TRBV30 with TRBJ1-6; TRBD1 is a possible D gene (5 bases). CDR1 is GTSNPN and CDR2 is SVGIG in the germline V gene (reference sequence). Trimming stripped 5 bases from V and 5 bases from J, with 10 bases between. The CDR3 totals 13 residues.

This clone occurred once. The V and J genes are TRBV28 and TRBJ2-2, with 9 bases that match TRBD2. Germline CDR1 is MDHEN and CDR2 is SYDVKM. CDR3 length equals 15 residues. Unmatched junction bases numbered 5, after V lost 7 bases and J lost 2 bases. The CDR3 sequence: CASKTSGPNTGELFF. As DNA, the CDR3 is TGTGCCAGCAAAACTAGCGGGCCTAACACCGGGGAGCTGTTTTTT.